The 9 T cell receptor beta chains reported below all come from one sample, sequenced in a study of memory CD8 T cells in hepatitis C reinfection. Specified time point: pre-reinfection, 55 to 20 weeks before reinfection detection. No in vitro expansion preceded TCR sequencing of the sorted cells. The assay was immunoSEQ multiplex PCR, and TCRdb's table has in-frame clones only and misses some. The sample carries over 50,000 clones, roughly 90% recorded once. The specimen was naive CD8+ T cells sorted from blood. The source is a man aged 18-30 years with hepatitis C virus infection.

The genes are TRBV5-4 and TRBJ2-1; a possible D gene is TRBD1 (5 bases). V was pared by 4 bases and J by 4 bases, with 12 bases between. Germline V gene sequence: CDR1 SGHNT, CDR2 YYREEE (reference sequence). The CDR3 totals 14 residues. CDR3: CASSPVDSYNEQFF. CDR3 in DNA: TGTGCCAGCAGCCCTGTCGACAGTTACAATGAGCAGTTCTTC.

The V gene is TRBV4-1, the J gene TRBJ2-5; 11 bases align to TRBD1. The J call may be in error: the DNA end matches TRBJ2-7 better. The CDR3 is 14 residues long. CDR1 is MGHRA and CDR2 is YSYEKL in the germline V gene. CDR3 DNA: TGCGCCAGCAGCCAACGGACAGGGGGCGACGAGCAGTACTTC. It specifies CASSQRTGGDEQYF.

This chain connects TRBV6-1 to TRBJ2-7; D perhaps matches TRBD1 (5 bases). V dropped 8 bases and J dropped 1 base, with 12 bases sitting between them. Germline assignment: CDR1 MNHNS and CDR2 SASEGT. The CDR3 extends over 13 amino acids. The CDR3 here is CASCAGPSYEQYV. The CDR3, as DNA: TGTGCCAGCTGTGCAGGGCCGTCCTACGAGCAGTACGTC.

V is TRBV10-2 and J is TRBJ1-2; 10 bases fit TRBD1. Germline CDR1 reads WSHSY; CDR2 reads SAAADI. The junction had 8 bases not matched to a gene; V was cut back by 10 bases and J by 6 bases. CDR3 length equals 13 residues. CDR3 coding DNA: TGCGCCACCTTCGACAGGGGGCTCGATGGCTACACCTTC. This encodes CATFDRGLDGYTF.

This clone was seen just once. V usage is TRBV5-8 and J usage is TRBJ2-1; 7 bases agree with TRBD2. The CDR3 is 16 amino acids. Losses at the gene ends were 2 bases for V and 2 bases for J; bases not matched to a gene: 7. Germline CDR1 is SGHTS and CDR2 is YDEGEE. CDR3 in amino acids: CASSLGAGQPYNEQFF. CDR3 coding DNA: TGTGCCAGCAGCTTAGGAGCGGGGCAACCCTACAATGAGCAGTTCTTC.

This clone showed up just once. The gene calls are TRBV19 and TRBJ2-1, with D perhaps TRBD2 (5 bases). Per the germline V gene, CDR1 is LNHDA and CDR2 is SQIVND (reference sequence). The germline V and J ends were trimmed by 6 bases and 3 bases, with 24 bases remaining between them. There are 18 residues in the CDR3. CDR3 in amino acids: CASSSALAGVGYYNEQFF. The CDR3 nucleotides read TGTGCCAGTAGCTCGGCCCTAGCCGGGGTGGGTTACTACAATGAGCAGTTCTTC.

This clone was found once. The rearrangement links TRBV27 to TRBJ2-7; 12 bases are a match to TRBD1. This CDR3 comprises 16 residues. V was pared by 5 bases and J by 5 bases, with 10 bases of the junction left unmatched. The germline V gene encodes CDR1 MNHEY and CDR2 SMNVEV (reference sequence). The CDR3 sequence is CASSPLGGTGGNEQYF. CDR3 sequence (DNA): TGTGCCAGCAGTCCCCTGGGGGGGACAGGGGGCAACGAGCAGTACTTC.

The chain employs TRBV28 and TRBJ2-4, with 8 bases that match TRBD1. This CDR3 region has 14 residues. With 4 bases clipped from V and 6 bases from J, the junction kept 5 bases outside the gene matches. CDR1 is MDHEN, CDR2 SYDVKM, per germline. CDR3 sequence: CASSSRTGRNIQYF. The CDR3 DNA follows: TGTGCCAGCAGTTCCCGGACAGGGCGAAACATTCAGTACTTC.

The gene calls are TRBV5-1 and TRBJ1-1; 7 bases fit TRBD1. This CDR3 has 12 amino acids. After removal of 3 bases from V and 6 bases from J, the junction contained 2 bases not matched to a gene. CDR1 is SGHRS and CDR2 is YFSETQ in the germline V gene. CDR3 in DNA: TGCGCCAGCAGCTCGACAGGGTCTGAAGCTTTCTTT. This encodes CASSSTGSEAFF.